One and the same sample provided the 32 T cell receptor beta chains below, sequenced in a study of identifying expanded T cells in peripheral blood. Profiling relied on immunoSEQ multiplex PCR, and the TCRdb table lists in-frame clones only, not all of them. Here the sample spans 85,000 to 100,000 clones, about 87% being singletons. The sequencing input was blood. All receptors come from a person aged 18 to 70 in good health.

CDR3 sequence reads: CASSLDGNYGYTF. The DNA of the CDR3 is TGTGCCAGCAGCTTAGATGGGAACTATGGCTACACCTTC. The J gene is TRBJ1-2, the V gene TRBV7-9; no definite D call. Germline CDR1 and CDR2: SEHNR and FQNEAQ (reference sequence). The V and J ends lost 1 base and 2 bases respectively, with 5 bases between them. There are 13 residues in the CDR3.

This clone was seen a handful of times. J is TRBJ1-5 and V is TRBV5-5; D gene uncertain. The germline V gene encodes CDR1 SGHKS and CDR2 YYEKEE (reference sequence). The CDR3 is made up of 15 amino acids. V shed 3 bases and J shed 2 bases, with 12 bases lying between them. The CDR3 coding sequence is TGTGCCAGCAGCTGGAACAGAGATGGCAATCAGCCCCAGCATTTT. Translation gives CASSWNRDGNQPQHF.

This chain links TRBV7-9 with TRBJ1-4; D is undetermined. Trimming pared 5 bases from V and 8 bases from J, leaving 9 bases between. The germline gives CDR1 SEHNR, CDR2 FQNEAQ (reference sequence). The CDR3 has 12 amino acids. The CDR3 DNA follows: TGTGCCAGCAGCCTGACTGAAGAAAAACTGTTTTTT. It yields the protein CASSLTEEKLFF.

The genes are TRBV18 and TRBJ2-1; TRBD1 matches 7 bases. V gave up 0 bases and J gave up 8 bases; unmatched junction bases: 7. This CDR3 comprises 15 residues. The germline CDR1 and CDR2 sequences are KGHSH and LQKENI. CDR3 loop: CASSPPGQPTDEQFF. CDR3 coding DNA: TGTGCCAGCTCACCACCGGGACAGCCTACGGATGAGCAGTTCTTC.

This sequence joins TRBV6-5 and TRBJ2-1, with 11 bases fitting TRBD2. Trimming at V came to 5 bases and at J to 7 bases, leaving 7 bases not matched to a gene. Germline CDR1 and CDR2: MNHEY and SVGAGI. CDR3 length equals 15 residues. The CDR3 nucleotides read TGTGCCAGCAGTACGCCGGGACTAGCGGATAATGAGCAGTTCTTC. This encodes CASSTPGLADNEQFF.

This clone was picked up a small number of times. Other DNA sequences in this specimen translate into the identical CDR3. The chain employs TRBV4-2 and TRBJ1-1; 8 bases agree with TRBD1. Trimming took 1 base from V and 6 from J; bases not matched to a gene: 10. Germline-derived CDR1 and CDR2 are LGHNA and YNFKEQ. This CDR3 spans 16 amino acids. The CDR3 nucleotides are TGTGCCAGCAGCCAAGGGGCGGACAGGGAGGGGTCTGAAGCTTTCTTT. This gives the protein CASSQGADREGSEAFF.

The CDR3 DNA reads as TGCGCCAGCAGTGAGCCCATGGGGGCAGGGATAAGTAACCAGCCCCAGCATTTT. Translated, it gives CASSEPMGAGISNQPQHF. The J gene is TRBJ1-5, the V gene TRBV10-2; D possibly corresponds to TRBD1 (6 bases). Germline V lookup: CDR1 WSHSY, CDR2 SAAADI. Trimming shortened V by 2 bases and J by 7 bases, and 24 bases separated the two germline ends. The CDR3 has 18 residues.

V usage is TRBV29-1 and J usage is TRBJ1-1; D remains unclear. The CDR3 sequence is 13 residues long. V was shortened by 4 bases and J by 7 bases, with 16 bases between the two germline ends. Looked up from germline, CDR1 is SQVTM and CDR2 is ANQGSEA. The CDR3 bases are TGCAGCGTTGTTACCGGATCGTGGAGTGAAGCTTTCTTT. Translation: CSVVTGSWSEAFF.

This sequence joins TRBV5-8 and TRBJ1-2; D gene uncertain. The CDR3 runs to 15 residues. Germline V gene sequence: CDR1 SGHTS, CDR2 YDEGEE. The V end lost 3 bases, the J end lost 5 bases, and 17 bases lay between the germline ends. Here the CDR3 reads CASSWTARKLYGYTF. DNA of the CDR3: TGTGCCAGCAGCTGGACTGCCAGGAAGTTGTATGGCTACACCTTC.

The J gene is TRBJ1-6, the V gene TRBV5-6, with D perhaps matching TRBD1 (5 bases). Germline V gives CDR1 SGHDT, CDR2 YYEEEE. The germline V and J ends were trimmed by 1 base and 13 bases, with 15 bases remaining between them. The CDR3 runs to 14 residues. The CDR3 sequence is CASSLSGEGVPLHF. As DNA, the CDR3 is TGTGCCAGCAGCTTGTCGGGGGAGGGAGTTCCCCTCCACTTT.

The chain uses TRBV27 and TRBJ2-3; 8 positions match TRBD2. The V and J ends lost 7 bases and 6 bases, in that order; junction bases with no gene match: 12. CDR3 length: 15 amino acids. Germline V gene lookup returns CDR1 MNHEY and CDR2 SMNVEV (reference sequence). The CDR3 DNA reads as TGTGCCAGCACCATAAGGTTCCGGGAGGGGGATACGCAGTATTTT. Its protein is CASTIRFREGDTQYF.

The gene calls are TRBV5-1 and TRBJ2-7; D remains ambiguous. CDR1 is SGHRS, CDR2 YFSETQ, per germline. Between the trimmed V and J ends, which lost 0 bases and 1 base, there was a span of 11 bases. This CDR3 has 15 residues. The CDR3: CASSLAGRESYEQYF. CDR3 bases: TGCGCCAGCAGCTTGGCCGGCAGAGAATCCTACGAGCAGTACTTC. Full variable domain (outside the CDR3, taken from reference TRBV5-1 and TRBJ2-7): KAGVTQTPRYLIKTRGQQVTLSCSPISGHRSVSWYQQTPGQGLQFLFEYFSETQRNKGNFPGRFSGRQFSNSRSEMNVSTLELGDSALYLCASSLAGRESYEQYFGPGTRLTVT.

The gene calls are TRBV10-1 and TRBJ1-1; D gene uncertain. CDR1 and CDR2 from the germline V gene are WNHNN and SYGVQD (reference sequence). The CDR3 has 15 amino acids. The V and J ends lost 3 bases and 7 bases respectively, with 18 bases between them. CDR3 sequence: CASSEVGNGYGEAFF. The CDR3 DNA sequence: TGCGCCAGCAGTGAAGTGGGGAATGGGTATGGTGAAGCTTTCTTT.

V usage is TRBV9 and J usage is TRBJ1-3; TRBD1 agrees at 7 bases. The CDR3 covers 14 residues. Germline-derived CDR1 and CDR2 are SGDLS and YYNGEE. With 3 bases clipped from V and 2 bases from J, the junction kept 2 bases outside the gene matches. CDR3 nucleotide sequence: TGTGCCAGCAGCGGACAGGGTCCTGGAAACACCATATATTTT. Protein product: CASSGQGPGNTIYF.

This clone is a singleton in its sample. V is TRBV6-4 and J is TRBJ2-2; TRBD1 agrees at 7 bases. Germline V CDR1 and CDR2: MRHNA, SNTAGT. This CDR3 is built from 14 residues. V lost 3 bases to trimming and J lost 6 bases; unmatched junction nucleotides: 4. CDR3 loop: CASSEGTGAGELFF. CDR3 in DNA: TGTGCCAGCAGTGAGGGAACAGGGGCCGGGGAGCTGTTTTTT.

The chain employs TRBV28 and TRBJ1-2; no reliable D call. The CDR3 is made up of 13 amino acids. Trimming removed 6 bases from V and 8 bases from J, with 16 bases in between. The germline gives CDR1 MDHEN, CDR2 SYDVKM. CDR3 DNA: TGTGCCAGCAGCCTCAGGACCGGCGAGGGCTACACCTTC. This codes for CASSLRTGEGYTF.

This chain links TRBV25-1 with TRBJ2-2; D might be TRBD2 (6 bases). V shed 3 bases and J shed 5 bases, with 16 bases lying between them. Germline V gene data show CDR1 as MGHDK and CDR2 as SYGVNS. The CDR3 is 16 residues long. The CDR3 coding sequence is TGTGCCAGCAGTGACGGCCAGGGAGGTGGTACCGGGGAGCTGTTTTTT. The encoded protein is CASSDGQGGGTGELFF.

The chain combines TRBV7-9 with TRBJ1-3; D is possibly TRBD1 (5 bases). The CDR3 extends over 15 amino acids. Trimming left V 7 bases short and J 7 bases short, with 20 bases between. In germline, CDR1 is SEHNR, CDR2 FQNEAQ (reference sequence). The CDR3 DNA reads as TGTGCCAGCACCCGGGGACTCTCCCAAGGGAACACCATATATTTT. Residues: CASTRGLSQGNTIYF.

The rearrangement links TRBV29-1 to TRBJ2-7; TRBD2 matches 11 bases. Germline V gene sequence: CDR1 SQVTM, CDR2 ANQGSEA. The CDR3 has 15 amino acids. Trimming cost V 6 bases and J 3 bases; bases outside gene matches: 10. The CDR3 sequence: CSVQLSGLAGYEQYF. The CDR3 DNA is TGCAGCGTGCAATTGTCCGGACTAGCGGGCTACGAGCAGTACTTC.

This clone showed up just once. The V and J genes are TRBV7-2 and TRBJ1-3; D is unclear. CDR3 length: 13 residues. The V end lost 5 bases, the J end lost 6 bases, and 11 bases lay between the germline ends. Germline CDR1 SGHTA, CDR2 FQGNSA. CDR3 sequence reads: CASSISSENTIYF. The DNA for the CDR3 is TGTGCCAGCAGCATATCAAGTGAAAACACCATATATTTT. The whole variable domain, filled in from reference TRBV7-2 and TRBJ1-3, reads GAGVSQSPSNKVTEKGKDVELRCDPISGHTALYWYRQSLGQGLEFLIYFQGNSAPDKSGLPSDRFSAERTGGSVSTLTIQRTQQEDSAVYLCASSISSENTIYFGEGSWLTVV.

The V and J genes are TRBV5-4 and TRBJ1-5; D remains ambiguous. The CDR3 is made up of 15 amino acids. The germline gives CDR1 SGHNT, CDR2 YYREEE (reference sequence). The V end lost 1 base, the J end lost 0 bases, and 8 bases lay between the germline ends. DNA of the CDR3: TGTGCCAGCAGCTTGAATCCGAATAGCAATCAGCCCCAGCATTTT. Translating gives CASSLNPNSNQPQHF.

The J gene is TRBJ1-5, the V gene TRBV30, with 7 bases aligning to TRBD1. From germline, CDR1 is GTSNPN and CDR2 SVGIG (reference sequence). Trimming cost V 3 bases and J 9 bases; bases outside gene matches: 11. The CDR3 spans 14 residues. DNA of the CDR3: TGTGCCTGGAGAGGGACAGAGCCGGGATCGCCCCAGCATTTT. Translated: CAWRGTEPGSPQHF.

This clone occurred a few times. The rearrangement uses TRBV4-3 and TRBJ2-5; 7 nucleotides agree with TRBD2. The junction had 7 bases not matched to a gene; V was cut back by 2 bases and J by 4 bases. The CDR3 totals 15 residues. CDR1 is LGHNA and CDR2 is YSLEER in the germline V gene. CDR3: CASSQRWEGSETQYF. DNA for the CDR3: TGCGCCAGCAGCCAAAGGTGGGAGGGATCAGAGACCCAGTACTTC.

The genes are TRBV29-1 and TRBJ1-2; D possibly corresponds to TRBD1 (6 bases). Looked up from germline, CDR1 is SQVTM and CDR2 is ANQGSEA. V was pared by 7 bases and J by 1 base, with 16 bases between. The CDR3 covers 14 residues. The CDR3 region has the DNA TGCAGCGCCTCGGGGGGGGCGCATAACTATGGCTACACCTTC. As protein: CSASGGAHNYGYTF. Full variable domain (outside the CDR3, taken from reference TRBV29-1 and TRBJ1-2): SAVISQKPSRDICQRGTSLTIQCQVDSQVTMMFWYRQQPGQSLTLIATANQGSEATYESGFVIDKFPISRPNLTFSTLTVSNMSPEDSSIYLCSASGGAHNYGYTFGSGTRLTVV.

The chain uses TRBV18 and TRBJ2-1, with 8 nucleotides matching TRBD1. Germline V lookup: CDR1 KGHSH, CDR2 LQKENI. Trimming at V came to 3 bases and at J to 4 bases, leaving 20 bases not matched to a gene. The CDR3 spans 20 residues. The CDR3 protein is CASSPLPAGGPLLVYNEQFF. In DNA form, the CDR3 reads TGTGCCAGCTCACCCCTGCCGGCAGGGGGCCCTTTACTCGTATACAATGAGCAGTTCTTC.

This chain joins TRBV19 and TRBJ2-7; 13 bases agree with TRBD2. Germline V gives CDR1 LNHDA, CDR2 SQIVND (reference sequence). The CDR3 sequence is 15 residues long. After removal of 4 bases from V and 6 bases from J, the junction contained 6 bases not matched to a gene. The DNA of the CDR3 is TGTGCCAGTAGTACGCGGACTAGCGGGAGCTCCGAGCAGTACTTC. Amino acids: CASSTRTSGSSEQYF.

This sequence joins TRBV19 and TRBJ1-2; 7 bases fit TRBD1. CDR3 length: 14 amino acids. CDR1 and CDR2 from the germline V gene are LNHDA and SQIVND (reference sequence). Unmatched junction bases numbered 8, after V lost 10 bases and J lost 0 bases. The CDR3 region is CAIQDRRANYGYTF. Here the CDR3 DNA reads TGTGCCATCCAGGACAGGAGAGCTAACTATGGCTACACCTTC.

The chain uses TRBV5-1 and TRBJ2-7, with 7 bases that match TRBD2. The CDR3 has 15 residues. Germline CDR1 reads SGHRS; CDR2 reads YFSETQ. The trim removed 0 bases at V and 2 bases at J, leaving 5 bases unmatched. The CDR3 sequence is CASSLGLSGAYEQYF. In nucleotides, the CDR3 is TGCGCCAGCAGCTTGGGACTAAGCGGGGCCTACGAGCAGTACTTC.

The chain has TRBV30 and TRBJ2-1; 11 bases fit TRBD2. The V and J ends lost 4 bases and 3 bases, in that order; junction bases with no gene match: 5. Germline-derived CDR1 and CDR2 are GTSNPN and SVGIG (reference sequence). This CDR3 region has 15 residues. The CDR3 nucleotides are TGTGCCTGGAAGGTACTAGCGGGAGACTACAATGAGCAGTTCTTC. This translates into CAWKVLAGDYNEQFF.

The rearrangement links TRBV27 to TRBJ1-1, with D perhaps matching TRBD1 (6 bases). The CDR3 runs 12 residues. Trimming took off 8 bases at V and 1 base at J, with 8 bases between the two ends. The germline gives CDR1 MNHEY, CDR2 SMNVEV (reference sequence). The CDR3 protein is CASVRGNTEAFF. In DNA, the CDR3 is TGTGCCAGCGTCAGGGGGAACACTGAAGCTTTCTTT.

The V and J genes are TRBV19 and TRBJ2-6; 8 nucleotides match TRBD1. The CDR3 loop spans 16 amino acids. V was pared by 6 bases and J by 4 bases, with 8 bases of the junction left unmatched. CDR1 is LNHDA and CDR2 is SQIVND in the germline V gene (reference sequence). The CDR3 DNA is TGTGCCAGTAGGACAGGGGCAGTAGCGGGGGCCAACGTCCTGACTTTC. It codes for CASRTGAVAGANVLTF. Full variable domain (missing parts from reference TRBV19 and TRBJ2-6): DGGITQSPKYLFRKEGQNVTLSCEQNLNHDAMYWYRQDPGQGLRLIYYSQIVNDFQKGDIAEGYSVSREKKESFPLTVTSAQKNPTAFYLCASRTGAVAGANVLTFGAGSRLTVL.

CDR3 loop: CASSVQQGAFSNQPQHF. CDR3 DNA sequence: TGTGCCAGCAGTGTCCAACAGGGGGCATTTAGCAATCAGCCCCAGCATTTT. The chain joins TRBV6-4 to TRBJ1-5; 9 nucleotides line up with TRBD1. The length of the CDR3 is 17 residues. Germline CDR1 is MRHNA and CDR2 is SNTAGT. V lost 4 bases and J lost 0; bases outside the gene matches: 7.